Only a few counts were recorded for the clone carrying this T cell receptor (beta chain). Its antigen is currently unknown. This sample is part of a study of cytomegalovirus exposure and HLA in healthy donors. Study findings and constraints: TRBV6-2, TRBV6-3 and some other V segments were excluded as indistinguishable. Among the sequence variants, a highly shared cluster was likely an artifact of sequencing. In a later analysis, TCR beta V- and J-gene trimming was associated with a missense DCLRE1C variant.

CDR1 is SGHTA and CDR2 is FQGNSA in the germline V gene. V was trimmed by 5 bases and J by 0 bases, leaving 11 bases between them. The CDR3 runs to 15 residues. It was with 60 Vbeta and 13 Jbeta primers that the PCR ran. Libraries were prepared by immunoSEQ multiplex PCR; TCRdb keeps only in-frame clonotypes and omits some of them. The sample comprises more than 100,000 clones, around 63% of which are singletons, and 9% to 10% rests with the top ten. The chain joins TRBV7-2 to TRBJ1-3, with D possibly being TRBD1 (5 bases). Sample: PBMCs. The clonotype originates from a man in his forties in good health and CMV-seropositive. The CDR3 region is CASSRTGLSGNTIYF. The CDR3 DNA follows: TGTGCCAGCAGCAGGACGGGACTCTCTGGAAACACCATATATTTT.